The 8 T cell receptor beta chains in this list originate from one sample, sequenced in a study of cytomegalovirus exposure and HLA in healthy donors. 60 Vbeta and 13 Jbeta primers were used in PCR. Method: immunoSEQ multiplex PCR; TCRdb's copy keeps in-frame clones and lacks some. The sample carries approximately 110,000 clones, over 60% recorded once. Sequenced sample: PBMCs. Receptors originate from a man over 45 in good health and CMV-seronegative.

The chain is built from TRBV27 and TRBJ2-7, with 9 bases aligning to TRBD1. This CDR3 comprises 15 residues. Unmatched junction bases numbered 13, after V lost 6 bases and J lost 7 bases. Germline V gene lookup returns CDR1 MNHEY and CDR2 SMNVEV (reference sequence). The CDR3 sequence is CASSSGTGLSGEQYF. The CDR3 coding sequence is TGTGCCAGCAGCTCTGGGACAGGGTTATCGGGAGAGCAGTACTTC.

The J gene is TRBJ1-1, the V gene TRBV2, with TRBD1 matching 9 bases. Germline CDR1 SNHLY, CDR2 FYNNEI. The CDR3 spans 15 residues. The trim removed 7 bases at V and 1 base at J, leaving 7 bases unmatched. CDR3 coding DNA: TGTGCCAGCACCCTAGGACAGGGGCGGAACACTGAAGCTTTCTTT. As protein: CASTLGQGRNTEAFF.

CDR3 nucleotide sequence: TGTGCCAGTAGTCCTGACAGGGGCGCCAGGCAGCCCCAGCATTTT. Its protein is CASSPDRGARQPQHF. The J gene is TRBJ1-5, the V gene TRBV19, with 8 positions matching TRBD1. The germline V gene has CDR1 LNHDA and CDR2 SQIVND (reference sequence). Losses at the gene ends were 5 bases for V and 7 bases for J; bases not matched to a gene: 10. This CDR3 has 15 residues.

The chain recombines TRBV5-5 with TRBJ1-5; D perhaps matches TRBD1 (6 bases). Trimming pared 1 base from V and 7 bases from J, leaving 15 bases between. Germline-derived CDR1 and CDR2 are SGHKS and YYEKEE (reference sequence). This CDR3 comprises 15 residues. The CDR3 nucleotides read TGTGCCAGCAGCTTGTACTCACAGGGAGGGCAGCCCCAGCATTTT. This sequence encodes CASSLYSQGGQPQHF. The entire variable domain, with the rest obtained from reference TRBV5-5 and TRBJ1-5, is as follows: DAGVTQSPTHLIKTRGQQVTLRCSPISGHKSVSWYQQVLGQGPQFIFQYYEKEERGRGNFPDRFSARQFPNYSSELNVNALLLGDSALYLCASSLYSQGGQPQHFGDGTRLSIL.

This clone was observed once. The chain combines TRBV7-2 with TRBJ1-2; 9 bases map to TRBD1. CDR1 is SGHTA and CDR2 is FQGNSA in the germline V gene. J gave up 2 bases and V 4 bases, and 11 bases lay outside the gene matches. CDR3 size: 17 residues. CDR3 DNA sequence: TGTGCCAGCAGCTCCGGGACAGGGAGGCGTCCGAACTATGGCTACACCTTC. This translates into CASSSGTGRRPNYGYTF.

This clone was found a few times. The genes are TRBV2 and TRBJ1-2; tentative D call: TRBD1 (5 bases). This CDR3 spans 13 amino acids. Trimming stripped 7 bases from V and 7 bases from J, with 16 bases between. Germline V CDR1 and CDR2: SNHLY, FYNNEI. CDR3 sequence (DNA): TGTGCCAGCAAAGTTGGGACTTCGGCTGGCTACACCTTC. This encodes CASKVGTSAGYTF. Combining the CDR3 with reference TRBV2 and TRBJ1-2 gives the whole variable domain EPEVTQTPSHQVTQMGQEVILRCVPISNHLYFYWYRQILGQKVEFLVSFYNNEISEKSEIFDDQFSVERPDGSNFTLKIRSTKLEDSAMYFCASKVGTSAGYTFGSGTRLTVV.

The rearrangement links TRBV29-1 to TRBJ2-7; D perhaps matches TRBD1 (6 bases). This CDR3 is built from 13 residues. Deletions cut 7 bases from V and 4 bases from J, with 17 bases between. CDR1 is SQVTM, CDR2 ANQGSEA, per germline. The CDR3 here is CSASDNQGYEQYF. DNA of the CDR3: TGCAGCGCCAGTGACAACCAGGGGTACGAGCAGTACTTC.

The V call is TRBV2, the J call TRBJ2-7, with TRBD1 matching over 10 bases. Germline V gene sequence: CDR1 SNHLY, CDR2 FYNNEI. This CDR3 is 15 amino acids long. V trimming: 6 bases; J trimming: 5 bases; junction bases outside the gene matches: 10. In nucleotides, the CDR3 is TGTGCCAGCAGGCCCTCGGGACAGGGGATCAACGAGCAGTACGTC. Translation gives CASRPSGQGINEQYV.